The 5 T cell receptor beta chains below come from one sample, sequenced in a study of shared clonotypes between healthy human individuals. Sequencing was performed with immunoSEQ multiplex PCR; in TCRdb, only in-frame clones are kept and a portion is missing. The sample contains more than 2 million clones, 85% to 95% of which appear only once. The sequencing input was naive CD4+ T cells sorted from blood. Sample subset: CD45RA+ positively selected. The receptors shown here come from a man aged 18 to 30 in good health.

The chain carries TRBV19 and TRBJ2-6; 9 bases agree with TRBD1. V shed 5 bases, J shed 13 bases, and the junction held 12 bases outside the gene matches. This CDR3 is built from 15 residues. Germline V gene lookup returns CDR1 LNHDA and CDR2 SQIVND (reference sequence). CDR3 DNA: TGTGCCAGTAGTGCCACCGGGACAGGGTCACAAGTCCTGACTTTC. Translation: CASSATGTGSQVLTF.

The chain joins TRBV2 to TRBJ1-2, with TRBD1 as a possible D gene (5 bases). Germline V gene data show CDR1 as SNHLY and CDR2 as FYNNEI. Deletions cut 6 bases from V and 4 bases from J, with 18 bases between. This CDR3 spans 15 amino acids. The CDR3 coding sequence is TGTGCCAGCAGAGACCCCGGTGGGGGTGTCTATGGCTACACCTTC. It translates to CASRDPGGGVYGYTF.

The V call is TRBV2, the J call TRBJ2-7, with TRBD1 matching 9 bases. CDR1 and CDR2 from the germline V gene are SNHLY and FYNNEI. CDR3 length: 14 amino acids. The junction had 10 bases not matched to a gene; V was cut back by 7 bases and J by 6 bases. The CDR3 DNA reads as TGTGCCAGCACCAGGGAGGGACAGGGACGCGAGCAGTACTTC. Protein: CASTREGQGREQYF.

The V gene is TRBV5-1, the J gene TRBJ2-7; D may be TRBD2 (6 bases). The germline V and J ends were trimmed by 8 bases and 2 bases, with 17 bases remaining between them. Per the germline V gene, CDR1 is SGHRS and CDR2 is YFSETQ. CDR3 size: 14 residues. The CDR3 DNA reads TGCGCCAGTCCCCGACTAGAGTGTACCTACGAGCAGTACTTC. Residues: CASPRLECTYEQYF.

The J gene is TRBJ2-5, the V gene TRBV4-1, with TRBD2 identical over 7 bases. The germline gives CDR1 MGHRA, CDR2 YSYEKL. The ends lost 0 bases at V and 5 bases at J; junction bases unmatched: 3. There are 14 residues in the CDR3. CDR3 nucleotides: TGCGCCAGCAGCCAAGATTGGGGAGGGGAGACCCAGTACTTC. Residues: CASSQDWGGETQYF.